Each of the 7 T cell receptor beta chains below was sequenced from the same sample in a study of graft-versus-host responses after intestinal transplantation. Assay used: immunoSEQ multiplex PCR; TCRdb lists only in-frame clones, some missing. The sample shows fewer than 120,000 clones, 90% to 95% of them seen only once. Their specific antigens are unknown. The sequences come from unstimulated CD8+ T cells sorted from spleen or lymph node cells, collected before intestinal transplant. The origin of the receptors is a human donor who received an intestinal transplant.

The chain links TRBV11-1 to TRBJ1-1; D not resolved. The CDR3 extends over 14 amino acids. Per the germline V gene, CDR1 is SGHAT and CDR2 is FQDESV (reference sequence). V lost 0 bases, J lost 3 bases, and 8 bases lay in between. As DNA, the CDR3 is TGTGCCAGCAGCTTAGCAGGGTCCTACACTGAAGCTTTCTTT. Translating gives CASSLAGSYTEAFF.

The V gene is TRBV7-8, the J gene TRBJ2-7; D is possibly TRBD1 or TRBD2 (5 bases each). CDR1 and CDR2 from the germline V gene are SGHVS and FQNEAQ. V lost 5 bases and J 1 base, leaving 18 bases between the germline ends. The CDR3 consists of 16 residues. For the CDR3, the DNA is TGTGCCAGCAGCACTCCCGGGACGGCAGTTTCCTACGAGCAGTACTTC. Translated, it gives CASSTPGTAVSYEQYF.

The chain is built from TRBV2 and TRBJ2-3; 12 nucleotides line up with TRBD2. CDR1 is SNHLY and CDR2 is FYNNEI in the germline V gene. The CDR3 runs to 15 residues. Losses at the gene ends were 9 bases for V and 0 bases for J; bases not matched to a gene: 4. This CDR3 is CARRTSGVSTDTQYF. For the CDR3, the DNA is TGTGCCAGACGGACTAGCGGGGTTAGCACAGATACGCAGTATTTT.

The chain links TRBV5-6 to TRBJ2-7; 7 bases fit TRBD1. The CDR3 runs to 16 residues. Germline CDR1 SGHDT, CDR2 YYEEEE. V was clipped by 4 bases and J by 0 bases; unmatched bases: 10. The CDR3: CASSRQDRHSSYEQYF. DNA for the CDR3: TGTGCCAGCAGCCGACAGGACAGGCACAGCTCCTACGAGCAGTACTTC.

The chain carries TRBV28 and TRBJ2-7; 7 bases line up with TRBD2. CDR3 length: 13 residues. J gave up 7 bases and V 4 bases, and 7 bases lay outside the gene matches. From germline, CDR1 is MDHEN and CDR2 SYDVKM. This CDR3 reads CASSSGLWGEQYF. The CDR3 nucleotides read TGTGCCAGCAGTTCGGGACTATGGGGGGAGCAGTACTTC.

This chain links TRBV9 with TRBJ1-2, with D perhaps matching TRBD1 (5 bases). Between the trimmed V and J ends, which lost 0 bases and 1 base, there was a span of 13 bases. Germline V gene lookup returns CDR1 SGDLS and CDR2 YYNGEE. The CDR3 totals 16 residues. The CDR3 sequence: CASSVEGVGVNYGYTF. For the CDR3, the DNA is TGTGCCAGCAGCGTAGAGGGTGTGGGGGTTAACTATGGCTACACCTTC.

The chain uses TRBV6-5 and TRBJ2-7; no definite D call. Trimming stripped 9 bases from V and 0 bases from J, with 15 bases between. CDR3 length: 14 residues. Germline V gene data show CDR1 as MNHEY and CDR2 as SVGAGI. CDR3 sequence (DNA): TGTGCCAGTAGAAAGGAAGGTTACTCCTACGAGCAGTACTTC. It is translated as CASRKEGYSYEQYF.